One sample yielded the 18 T cell receptor beta chains listed below, sequenced in a study of T cell responses to AZD1222 COVID-19 vaccine. The method was immunoSEQ multiplex PCR; TCRdb's version includes in-frame clones alone and lacks a portion of them. The sample includes 120,000 or so clones, 88% seen only once; the top ten take approximately 8%. The sample here was peripheral blood, taken on day 0 of AZD1222 vaccination. These receptors all stem from an adult in good health.

This clone was seen a handful of times. V is TRBV3-1 (or the pseudogene TRBV3-2) and J is TRBJ2-1; TRBD2 matches at 10 bases. J was trimmed by 8 bases and V by 2 bases; bases with no gene match: 9. Germline V gene sequence: CDR1 LGHDT, CDR2 YNNKEL (reference sequence). This CDR3 is 16 amino acids long. This CDR3 reads CASSQSGRGAGDEQFF. The CDR3 DNA sequence: TGTGCCAGCAGCCAAAGCGGGAGGGGGGCTGGCGATGAGCAGTTCTTC.

V is TRBV27 and J is TRBJ1-1; no firm D call. This CDR3 is 14 amino acids long. CDR1 and CDR2 (germline): MNHEY, SMNVEV (reference sequence). The germline V and J ends were trimmed by 7 bases and 5 bases, with 17 bases remaining between them. The CDR3: CASTPLGGGTEAFF. The CDR3 DNA sequence: TGTGCCAGCACCCCTCTCGGCGGTGGGACTGAAGCTTTCTTT.

This clone was seen only a few times. V gene TRBV12-5 combines with J gene TRBJ1-1, with a weak D call TRBD1 (5 bases). The CDR3 spans 13 residues. Germline-derived CDR1 and CDR2 are LGHNT and FRNRAP. The V and J ends lost 3 bases and 1 base respectively, with 6 bases between them. The CDR3 loop is CASGLDRNTEAFF. In DNA, the CDR3 is TGTGCTAGTGGTTTAGACAGGAACACTGAAGCTTTCTTT. Based on the CDR3 plus reference TRBV12-5 and TRBJ1-1, the full variable domain is DARVTQTPRHKVTEMGQEVTMRCQPILGHNTVFWYRQTMMQGLELLAYFRNRAPLDDSGMPKDRFSAEMPDATLATLKIQPSEPRDSAVYFCASGLDRNTEAFFGQGTRLTVV.

The gene calls are TRBV28 and TRBJ1-5; 12 positions match TRBD1. Germline V CDR1 and CDR2: MDHEN, SYDVKM. Losses at the gene ends were 2 bases for V and 1 base for J; bases not matched to a gene: 6. The CDR3 totals 18 residues. The CDR3 DNA sequence: TGTGCCAGCAGTTTAGGAGGGACAGGGGGCAGAAGCAATCAGCCCCAGCATTTT. This codes for CASSLGGTGGRSNQPQHF.

This chain links TRBV5-1 with TRBJ1-4, with D unclear. V lost 3 bases to trimming and J lost 8 bases, with 14 bases between them. The CDR3 runs to 14 residues. The germline CDR1 and CDR2 sequences are SGHRS and YFSETQ. CDR3 amino acids: CASSSLDLREKLFF. The CDR3 DNA reads TGCGCCAGCAGCTCCCTGGATTTAAGGGAAAAACTGTTTTTT.

This rearrangement joins TRBV9 to TRBJ1-3; no firm D call. The V gene's germline CDR1 is SGDLS and CDR2 YYNGEE. This CDR3 has 13 amino acids. The ends were cut back, 1 base at V and 0 bases at J, with 2 bases in the middle. This CDR3 reads CASSVNSGNTIYF. The CDR3 nucleotides read TGTGCCAGCAGCGTAAACTCTGGAAACACCATATATTTT. The whole variable domain, filled in from reference TRBV9 and TRBJ1-3, reads DSGVTQTPKHLITATGQRVTLRCSPRSGDLSVYWYQQSLDQGLQFLIQYYNGEERAKGNILERFSAQQFPDLHSELNLSSLELGDSALYFCASSVNSGNTIYFGEGSWLTVV.

This chain uses TRBV10-1 with TRBJ2-1; no definite D call. Deletions cut 4 bases from V and 0 bases from J, with 7 bases between. The CDR3 covers 14 residues. CDR1 and CDR2 from the germline V gene are WNHNN and SYGVQD (reference sequence). CDR3 sequence: CASSAGHSYNEQFF. DNA for the CDR3: TGCGCCAGCAGTGCCGGGCACTCCTACAATGAGCAGTTCTTC.

This chain links TRBV10-3 with TRBJ2-1; D may be TRBD1 (6 bases). Germline CDR1 ENHRY, CDR2 SYGVKD. The CDR3 covers 13 residues. V was clipped by 10 bases and J by 4 bases, with 14 bases between them. DNA of the CDR3: TGTGCCACCAACAGGGACCCGTACAATGAGCAGTTCTTC. Translation gives CATNRDPYNEQFF.

The chain has TRBV11-2 and TRBJ2-1, with D perhaps given as TRBD1 or TRBD2 (5 bases each). CDR1 and CDR2 (germline): SGHAT, FQNNGV. V lost 2 bases and J 6 bases, leaving 20 bases between the germline ends. The CDR3 contains 17 residues. CDR3 nucleotide sequence: TGTGCCAGCAGCTTAAGTTCCGCTAGGGGTCGGGGCAATGAGCAGTTCTTC. Translating gives CASSLSSARGRGNEQFF.

The gene calls are TRBV6-1 and TRBJ1-1, with D tentatively TRBD1 (5 bases). CDR1 and CDR2 (germline): MNHNS, SASEGT. The CDR3 has 13 residues. V lost 2 bases to trimming and J lost 4 bases, with 8 bases between them. The CDR3 region is CASSERGTTEAFF. As DNA, the CDR3 is TGTGCCAGCAGTGAAAGGGGTACCACTGAAGCTTTCTTT.

The chain is built from TRBV11-2 and TRBJ1-5, with D tentatively TRBD1 (5 bases). V dropped 0 bases and J dropped 10 bases, with 16 bases sitting between them. Germline CDR1 is SGHAT and CDR2 is FQNNGV. The CDR3 extends over 15 amino acids. The CDR3 here is CASSLDFGTPFPQHF. The DNA for the CDR3 is TGTGCCAGCAGCTTAGACTTCGGGACCCCGTTTCCCCAGCATTTT.

This clone is a singleton in its sample. The chain uses TRBV5-4 and TRBJ1-1, with 7 bases fitting TRBD1. The CDR3 runs 15 residues. The germline V gene encodes CDR1 SGHNT and CDR2 YYREEE (reference sequence). V shed 4 bases and J 4 bases; nucleotides not matched to a gene: 10. CDR3 DNA: TGTGCCAGCAGCCTTGCCGGGACAGTCGGCACTGAAGCTTTCTTT. Translation gives CASSLAGTVGTEAFF. The full variable domain, completed using reference TRBV5-4 and TRBJ1-1, is ETGVTQSPTHLIKTRGQQVTLRCSSQSGHNTVSWYQQALGQGPQFIFQYYREEENGRGNFPPRFSGLQFPNYSSELNVNALELDDSALYLCASSLAGTVGTEAFFGQGTRLTVV.

The gene calls are TRBV5-8 and TRBJ1-5; 10 bases fit TRBD1. Germline V lookup: CDR1 SGHTS, CDR2 YDEGEE. Trimming cost V 3 bases and J 5 bases; bases outside gene matches: 5. The CDR3 is made up of 15 amino acids. The CDR3: CASSWGDRGYQPQHF. The CDR3 nucleotides read TGTGCCAGCAGCTGGGGGGACAGGGGTTATCAGCCCCAGCATTTT.

The V call is TRBV18, the J call TRBJ1-5; no definite D call. The CDR3 runs 12 residues. Germline-derived CDR1 and CDR2 are KGHSH and LQKENI. Trimming pared 6 bases from V and 1 base from J, leaving 4 bases between. The CDR3 protein is CASSQSNQPQHF. CDR3 nucleotide sequence: TGTGCCAGCTCCCAAAGCAATCAGCCCCAGCATTTT.

This clone turned up a few times. CDR3 DNA sequence: TGCGCCAGCAGCGCGGGACAGGGGACCGGGGAGCTGTTTTTT. Protein sequence: CASSAGQGTGELFF. The chain employs TRBV5-1 and TRBJ2-2, with 10 bases aligning to TRBD1. This CDR3 has 14 amino acids. V gave up 4 bases and J gave up 5 bases; unmatched junction bases: 2. Germline V gene data show CDR1 as SGHRS and CDR2 as YFSETQ.

The chain carries TRBV6-2 or TRBV6-3 and TRBJ1-5; a weak D match, TRBD1 (6 bases). The V end lost 2 bases, the J end lost 1 base, and 15 bases lay between the germline ends. The CDR3 sequence is 17 residues long. CDR1 is MNHEY, CDR2 SVGEGT, per germline. The CDR3 DNA is TGTGCCAGCAGTTACGATGTGGCGGGGGCGAGCAATCAGCCCCAGCATTTT. Protein sequence: CASSYDVAGASNQPQHF.

The chain couples TRBV19 to TRBJ2-7; 7 nucleotides agree with TRBD1. The CDR3 length is 15 residues. J was trimmed by 6 bases and V by 2 bases; bases with no gene match: 10. Germline loops: CDR1 LNHDA, CDR2 SQIVND (reference sequence). The CDR3 DNA sequence: TGTGCCAGTAGTATATCACCGACAGGGACATCCGAGCAGTACTTC. Translation gives CASSISPTGTSEQYF.

The J gene is TRBJ1-1, the V gene TRBV19; no clear D. This CDR3 spans 13 amino acids. V was trimmed by 3 bases and J by 4 bases, leaving 9 bases between them. The germline V gene has CDR1 LNHDA and CDR2 SQIVND (reference sequence). The CDR3 sequence is CASSMVSLTEAFF. In DNA, the CDR3 is TGTGCCAGTAGTATGGTCTCACTCACTGAAGCTTTCTTT.